Listed here are 7 T cell receptor beta chains from one sample, sequenced in a study of response to subunit inactivated influenza vaccine. One entry per CDR3 protein, called by TCRdb with MiXCR from the RT-PCR reads. In the table there are under 850,000 distinct CDR3 sequences, around 20% of which are singletons. Sequencing was performed on PBMCs from blood, taken more than 4 days after vaccination. These TCRs come from a man aged 45 to 65 who received an inactivated influenza vaccine.

The table lists this clonotype with a few counts. The gene calls are TRBV20-1 and TRBJ2-1; D uncertain. Germline values: CDR1 DFQATT, CDR2 SNEGSKA (reference sequence). CDR3 length: 13 residues. Trimming removed 2 bases at V and 7 bases at J, with 12 bases between. In DNA form, the CDR3 reads TGCAGTGCTAGACCATGGACCACGAATGAGCAGTTCTTC. It yields the protein CSARPWTTNEQFF.

The chain carries TRBV10-3 and TRBJ1-2, with D possibly being TRBD1 (5 bases). V was cut by 10 bases and J by 8 bases, with 20 bases left in between. Germline CDR1 ENHRY, CDR2 SYGVKD. This CDR3 has 13 amino acids. The CDR3 reads CASGGTAMMGYTF. CDR3 nucleotide sequence: TGTGCCAGCGGGGGGACCGCAATGATGGGCTACACCTTC.

CDR3 region: CASSLVIGNTIYF. CDR3 DNA sequence: TGTGCCAGCAGTTTGGTAATCGGAAACACCATATATTTT. The rearrangement joins TRBV12-3 or TRBV12-4 to TRBJ1-3; no firm D call. Deletions cut 3 bases from V and 4 bases from J, with 7 bases between. This CDR3 is built from 13 residues.

The rearrangement joins TRBV10-3 to TRBJ2-1; 9 nucleotides agree with TRBD1. Germline CDR1 reads ENHRY; CDR2 reads SYGVKD. This CDR3 contains 14 residues. V lost 5 bases, J lost 4 bases, and 3 bases stayed unmatched. As DNA, the CDR3 is TGTGCCATCAGTCCGGGACAGGGATACAATGAGCAGTTCTTC. Its translation: CAISPGQGYNEQFF.

The chain is built from TRBV20-1 and TRBJ2-1; D is undetermined. Gene TRBJ2-7 matches the end of the DNA better, so the J call may be wrong. Germline V gives CDR1 DFQATT, CDR2 SNEGSKA (reference sequence). CDR3 size: 15 residues. In DNA form, the CDR3 reads TGCAGTGCTAGAGGGCCCCCTACGGAGTACAATGAGCAGTACTTC. Amino acids: CSARGPPTEYNEQYF.

The chain carries TRBV5-1 and TRBJ2-2; 10 bases are shared with TRBD2. Germline CDR1 is SGHRS and CDR2 is YFSETQ. This CDR3 contains 15 residues. V was pared by 1 base and J by 6 bases, with 3 bases of the junction left unmatched. This CDR3 reads CASSLRSGGAGELFF. The CDR3 DNA reads as TGCGCCAGCAGCTTGAGAAGCGGGGGGGCCGGGGAGCTGTTTTTT.

This chain joins TRBV7-2 and TRBJ2-5; the match to TRBD2 covers 9 bases. Germline values: CDR1 SGHTA, CDR2 FQGNSA. The junction had 11 bases not matched to a gene; V was cut back by 5 bases and J by 4 bases. The CDR3 has 16 amino acids. The CDR3 coding sequence is TGTGCCAGCAGCCGATGGGGGCGGGAGGGCCGAGAGACCCAGTACTTC. This sequence encodes CASSRWGREGRETQYF.